What follows are 23 T cell receptor beta chains derived from one specimen sequenced in a study of blood T cells in healthy people across ages. Primed by a sample-barcoded 5' primer and a J-beta primer mix, a second PCR proceeded for about 7 to 11 cycles. From the 5' RACE reads, TCRdb called clonotypes with MiXCR, one entry per CDR3 protein. The sample records some 670,000 distinct CDR3 sequences, roughly half being singletons. Sequencing used blood. These receptors were collected from a woman of 80 years or more in good health.

The chain links TRBV7-9 to TRBJ2-3; 7 positions match TRBD2. The CDR3 has 14 residues. The germline V gene encodes CDR1 SEHNR and CDR2 FQNEAQ (reference sequence). Trimming at V came to 5 bases and at J to 2 bases, leaving 4 bases not matched to a gene. The DNA for the CDR3 is TGTGCCAGCAGCGCGACTAGCAACACAGATACGCAGTATTTT. Translating it yields CASSATSNTDTQYF.

The rearrangement uses TRBV5-1 and TRBJ2-2; D perhaps matches TRBD1 (6 bases). The CDR3 extends over 16 amino acids. V gave up 4 bases and J gave up 8 bases, with 21 bases separating them. The germline CDR1 and CDR2 sequences are SGHRS and YFSETQ. CDR3 region: CASSLQGQIIQGELFF. The CDR3 DNA sequence: TGCGCCAGCAGCCTGCAGGGGCAAATCATCCAGGGGGAGCTGTTTTTT.

This clonotype was seen once. The rearrangement uses TRBV29-1 and TRBJ2-5, with a weak D call TRBD2 (6 bases). Trimming took off 4 bases at V and 3 bases at J, with 9 bases between the two ends. The germline V gene encodes CDR1 SQVTM and CDR2 ANQGSEA. This CDR3 region has 12 residues. The CDR3 protein is CSVVWGEETQYF. Here the CDR3 DNA reads TGCAGCGTTGTTTGGGGGGAAGAGACCCAGTACTTC.

This clonotype was recorded many times. This sequence joins TRBV20-1 and TRBJ2-3, with D unresolved. Germline V CDR1 and CDR2: DFQATT, SNEGSKA (reference sequence). This CDR3 region has 13 residues. With 0 bases removed from V and 1 base from J, the gap between germline ends came to 5 bases. The CDR3 coding sequence is TGCAGTGCTAGAGATAAGGGCACAGATACGCAGTATTTT. It codes for CSARDKGTDTQYF.

This clonotype was seen just once. A read error may explain this, as a much larger clone is one base away. CDR3 in DNA: TGTGCCAGCAGCTTAGCTGGGACAGACGATGAGCAGTTCTTC. Its protein product is CASSLAGTDDEQFF. The chain employs TRBV7-6 and TRBJ2-1; 7 bases map to TRBD1. This CDR3 spans 14 amino acids. V shed 0 bases and J 8 bases; nucleotides not matched to a gene: 4. Germline CDR1 reads SGHVS; CDR2 reads FNYEAQ. Complete variable domain (other parts from reference TRBV7-6 and TRBJ2-1): GAGVSQSPRYKVTKRGQDVALRCDPISGHVSLYWYRQALGQGPEFLTYFNYEAQQDKSGLPNDRFSAERPEGSISTLTIQRTEQRDSAMYRCASSLAGTDDEQFFGPGTRLTVL.

The sample holds many counts of this clonotype. The chain is built from TRBV5-1 and TRBJ2-5; D may be TRBD2 (5 bases). Looked up from germline, CDR1 is SGHRS and CDR2 is YFSETQ. The V end was cut by 3 bases, the J end by 2 bases, with 14 bases between. The CDR3 contains 15 residues. The CDR3 loop reads CASSSLGLSQETQYF. In nucleotides, the CDR3 is TGCGCCAGCAGCTCGCTTGGACTCAGTCAAGAGACCCAGTACTTC.

This chain links TRBV6-1 with TRBJ1-2, with TRBD1 identical over 10 bases. V lost 6 bases and J lost 0; bases outside the gene matches: 4. CDR1 is MNHNS and CDR2 is SASEGT in the germline V gene. The CDR3 length is 15 residues. Written as DNA, the CDR3 is TGTGCCAGCAGACCGGGACAGGGGCCTAACTATGGCTACACCTTC. It encodes CASRPGQGPNYGYTF.

In the case of this clonotype: With a much larger clone just one base away, this may be a read error. This chain joins TRBV18 and TRBJ2-3; D unresolved. Germline loops: CDR1 KGHSH, CDR2 LQKENI. The CDR3 consists of 14 residues. The CDR3 spells CTSSRSRSTDTQYF. CDR3 in DNA: TGTACCAGCTCACGAAGCAGATCCACAGATACGCAGTATTTT.

There are many counts of this clonotype. The CDR3 is CATSDSLGGSPGEQYF. CDR3 DNA: TGTGCCACCAGTGACTCCCTAGGCGGCTCCCCGGGCGAGCAGTACTTC. The chain has TRBV24-1 and TRBJ2-7; D gene ambiguous. V shed 4 bases and J shed 6 bases, with 21 bases lying between them. CDR1 is KGHDR, CDR2 SFDVKD, per germline. The CDR3 spans 16 residues.

The chain recombines TRBV5-1 with TRBJ2-2; D is unresolved. Trimming left V 5 bases short and J 6 bases short, with 14 bases between. Germline assignment: CDR1 SGHRS and CDR2 YFSETQ. The CDR3 has 14 residues. Here the CDR3 DNA reads TGCGCCAGCAGTCCCGGCCGAGGTCCCGGGGAGCTGTTTTTT. Protein product: CASSPGRGPGELFF.

This clonotype was recorded many times. This chain links TRBV20-1 with TRBJ1-6, with a tentative D call TRBD1 (5 bases). V was shortened by 3 bases and J by 9 bases, with 12 bases between the two germline ends. CDR1 and CDR2 from the germline V gene are DFQATT and SNEGSKA (reference sequence). The CDR3 runs to 13 residues. The CDR3 nucleotides are TGCAGTGCTAGGGGGACGGGGGGTTCACCCCTCCACTTT. It codes for CSARGTGGSPLHF.

Remarks on this clonotype: This sequence may be a read error, since a much larger clone differs from it by one base. This sequence joins TRBV2 and TRBJ2-1; 8 bases align to TRBD2. CDR1 is SNHLY and CDR2 is FYNNEI in the germline V gene. CDR3 length equals 15 residues. CDR3 loop: CASSAERGSYSEQFF. CDR3 bases: TGTGCCAGCAGTGCTGAGCGGGGGTCTTACAGTGAGCAGTTCTTC.

Points on this clonotype: This clone may be a read error of a much larger clone one base away. The V gene is TRBV10-3, the J gene TRBJ2-7; no clear D. Deletions cut 6 bases from V and 0 bases from J, with 9 bases between. Germline V CDR1 and CDR2: ENHRY, SYGVKD. The CDR3 sequence is 13 residues long. The CDR3 sequence: CAIRLEGSYEQYF. Here the CDR3 DNA reads TGTGCCATCAGGCTGGAAGGCTCCTACGAGCAGTACTTC.

J is TRBJ2-3 and V is TRBV4-3, with a possible D match to TRBD1 (5 bases). Germline CDR1 LGHNA, CDR2 YSLEER. Trimming took 2 bases from V and 6 from J, leaving 9 bases between them. This CDR3 comprises 13 residues. The CDR3 DNA reads TGCGCCAGCAGCCAAATCAGGGCCGATACGCAGTATTTT. Translation gives CASSQIRADTQYF.

V usage is TRBV12-3 or TRBV12-4 and J usage is TRBJ2-3; D remains unclear. The CDR3 contains 13 residues. Trimming took 6 bases from V and 1 from J, leaving 8 bases between them. CDR3 in amino acids: CASRSLGTDTQYF. The CDR3 coding sequence is TGTGCCAGCAGGTCCTTGGGCACAGATACGCAGTATTTT.

The chain has TRBV4-1 and TRBJ2-5; D is undetermined. CDR3 length equals 15 residues. Trimming took 1 base from V and 0 from J, leaving 9 bases between them. Germline assignment: CDR1 MGHRA and CDR2 YSYEKL. CDR3 residues: CASSQAALYQETQYF. The CDR3 DNA sequence: TGCGCCAGCAGCCAAGCTGCCCTGTACCAAGAGACCCAGTACTTC.

The sample holds many counts of this clonotype. The chain combines TRBV5-1 with TRBJ2-7; tentatively, D is TRBD2 (5 bases). This CDR3 is built from 15 residues. The V end was cut by 0 bases, the J end by 2 bases, with 12 bases between. Germline lookup yields CDR1 SGHRS and CDR2 YFSETQ. CDR3 region: CASSLERYGTYEQYF. The CDR3 coding sequence is TGCGCCAGCAGCTTGGAAAGATACGGGACCTACGAGCAGTACTTC.

In the case of this clonotype: A read error may be the cause here, since a much bigger clone is one base away. The V call is TRBV7-9, the J call TRBJ2-3; TRBD2 agrees at 8 bases. This CDR3 has 14 residues. Per the germline V gene, CDR1 is SEHNR and CDR2 is FQNEAQ (reference sequence). CDR3 loop: CVSSPGGSADTQYF. Written as DNA, the CDR3 is TGTGTCAGCAGCCCGGGGGGGAGTGCAGATACGCAGTATTTT.

This clonotype has at least ten counts. The chain recombines TRBV5-6 with TRBJ2-1; TRBD2 aligns across 11 bases. Germline-derived CDR1 and CDR2 are SGHDT and YYEEEE. V lost 2 bases to trimming and J lost 7 bases; unmatched junction nucleotides: 8. This CDR3 comprises 16 residues. The CDR3 nucleotides are TGTGCCAGCAGCTTCCGCGGACTAGCGGGTCATAATGAGCAGTTCTTC. Amino acids: CASSFRGLAGHNEQFF.

The V and J genes are TRBV20-1 and TRBJ2-7; D perhaps matches TRBD1 (6 bases). CDR3 length: 14 amino acids. CDR1 is DFQATT, CDR2 SNEGSKA, per germline (reference sequence). V lost 6 bases, J lost 0 bases, and 15 bases lay in between. The CDR3 sequence: CSANRDTSSYEQYF. DNA of the CDR3: TGCAGTGCAAATAGGGACACTAGCTCCTACGAGCAGTACTTC.

In the case of this clonotype: This may come from a read error, since a much larger clone is one base off. V gene TRBV21-1 combines with J gene TRBJ1-6; the table's D call, TRBD1, has no DNA check behind it. TRBV21-1 is noted as a pseudogene. CDR3 size: 15 residues. CDR3 in DNA: TGTGCCGGCAGGGGGGATTGGGGAAATAATTCACCCCTCCACTTT. Protein sequence: CAGRGDWGNNSPLHF.

This chain joins TRBV6-1 and TRBJ1-2; D ambiguous. Germline V gene sequence: CDR1 MNHNS, CDR2 SASEGT. CDR3 length: 16 residues. V dropped 8 bases and J dropped 0 bases, with 19 bases sitting between them. The CDR3 is CASGGGPARSNYGYTF. The CDR3 DNA reads as TGTGCCAGCGGAGGTGGGCCCGCCCGTTCTAACTATGGCTACACCTTC.

The CDR3 reads CSVSLDRGNYGYTF. The CDR3 DNA sequence: TGCAGCGTGAGCTTGGACAGGGGTAACTATGGCTACACCTTC. The chain has TRBV29-1 and TRBJ1-2, with 9 positions matching TRBD1. Germline-derived CDR1 and CDR2 are SQVTM and ANQGSEA. Unmatched junction bases numbered 6, after V lost 6 bases and J lost 1 base. The CDR3 spans 14 residues. The variable domain in full, with the rest retrieved from reference TRBV29-1 and TRBJ1-2, is SAVISQKPSRDICQRGTSLTIQCQVDSQVTMMFWYRQQPGQSLTLIATANQGSEATYESGFVIDKFPISRPNLTFSTLTVSNMSPEDSSIYLCSVSLDRGNYGYTFGSGTRLTVV.